The rows below give T cell receptor beta chains drawn from one sample of a study of molecular identifiers for immune sequencing clone quantification. TCRdb processed the PCR reads anew with MiXCR; each CDR3 protein has one entry. This repertoire shows fewer than 70,000 distinct CDR3 sequences, 15% to 20% found once; its top ten account for about 1.5%. Material: naive CD8+ T cells from blood, with Jurkat cell RNA spiked in. The source is a human donor in good health. Some libraries in this study had Jurkat cell RNA spiked in. Each CDR3 is given with its conserved first and last residue. D genes are given only for firm matches. Clone size appears in some rows only: once, few, many, or a class for an expanded clone.

V gene: TRBV19; J gene: TRBJ2-3; clone size: many; D gene: .; CDR3 DNA: TGTGCCAGTATCCCTCCCCACACAGATACGCAGTATTTT; CDR3 protein: CASIPPHTDTQYF
V gene: TRBV7-6; J gene: TRBJ1-1; clone size: .; D gene: .; CDR3 DNA: TGTGCCAGCAGCTTATTGGGGAGCACTGAAGCTTTCTTT; CDR3 protein: CASSLLGSTEAFF
V gene: TRBV27; J gene: TRBJ1-1; clone size: many; D gene: TRBD1; CDR3 DNA: TGTGCCAGCAGTCCCCTGGGACAGGGGGCTTGGACTGAAGCTTTCTTT; CDR3 protein: CASSPLGQGAWTEAFF
V gene: TRBV10-2; J gene: TRBJ1-3; clone size: many; D gene: TRBD1; CDR3 DNA: TGCGCCAGCAGACCCGGGACAGGCGCTGGAAACACCATATATTTT; CDR3 protein: CASRPGTGAGNTIYF
V gene: TRBV28; J gene: TRBJ1-1; clone size: many; D gene: .; CDR3 DNA: TGTGCCAGCAGCTACTCCCCTGGACAGTTCTTTAACACTGAAGCTTTCTTT; CDR3 protein: CASSYSPGQFFNTEAFF
V gene: TRBV2; J gene: TRBJ2-1; clone size: .; D gene: .; CDR3 DNA: TGTGCCAGCGGGGATACAGGGAGTTCGTTCGGGCAGTTCTTC; CDR3 protein: CASGDTGSSFGQFF
V gene: TRBV30; J gene: TRBJ2-1; clone size: many; D gene: .; CDR3 DNA: TGTGCCTGGAATGGGGGCAGCGAGCAGTTCTTC; CDR3 protein: CAWNGGSEQFF
V gene: TRBV14; J gene: TRBJ2-3; clone size: many; D gene: .; CDR3 DNA: TGTGCCAGCAGCCCCGTTGGGGGGGCTGAAGATACGCAGTATTTT; CDR3 protein: CASSPVGGAEDTQYF
V gene: TRBV7-9; J gene: TRBJ2-7; clone size: .; D gene: TRBD2; CDR3 DNA: TGTGCCAGCAGCTTAGGCGACTCGGGAGGAGGCAACTACTACGAGCAGTACTTC; CDR3 protein: CASSLGDSGGGNYYEQYF
V gene: TRBV13; J gene: TRBJ1-6; clone size: .; D gene: .; CDR3 DNA: TGTGCCAGCAGCTCGACCCTTCGGGACATTACAAGGAATTCACCCCTCCACTTT; CDR3 protein: CASSSTLRDITRNSPLHF
V gene: TRBV11-2; J gene: TRBJ1-4; clone size: .; D gene: .; CDR3 DNA: TGTGCCAGCAGCCTGGTGGTCGGGGACAATGAAAAACTGTTTTTT; CDR3 protein: CASSLVVGDNEKLFF
V gene: TRBV13; J gene: TRBJ2-1; clone size: .; D gene: TRBD2; CDR3 DNA: TGTGCCAGCAGCTTCCGACTAGCGGGACCCGATGAGCAGTTCTTC; CDR3 protein: CASSFRLAGPDEQFF
V gene: TRBV7-9; J gene: TRBJ1-4; clone size: many; D gene: .; CDR3 DNA: TGTGCCAGCAGCGCGAGGACAGACTTTAATGAAAAACTGTTTTTT; CDR3 protein: CASSARTDFNEKLFF
V gene: TRBV6-2/TRBV6-3; J gene: TRBJ2-7; clone size: .; D gene: .; CDR3 DNA: TGTGCCAGCTGTTACTCCGGGAGCTACGAGCAGTACTTC; CDR3 protein: CASCYSGSYEQYF
V gene: TRBV30; J gene: TRBJ2-7; clone size: many; D gene: .; CDR3 DNA: TGTGCCTGGAGAAGTCTTTCGGATTACGAGCAGTACTTC; CDR3 protein: CAWRSLSDYEQYF
V gene: TRBV6-6; J gene: TRBJ2-7; clone size: many; D gene: .; CDR3 DNA: TGTGCCAGCAGCAGGGTTTTAGAGTACGAGCAGTACTTC; CDR3 protein: CASSRVLEYEQYF
V gene: TRBV6-6; J gene: TRBJ2-7; clone size: many; D gene: .; CDR3 DNA: TGTGCCAGCAGTTACTCGGAGACTACAGGCCCCTACGAGCAGTACTTC; CDR3 protein: CASSYSETTGPYEQYF
V gene: TRBV11-3; J gene: TRBJ2-7; clone size: few; D gene: TRBD2; CDR3 DNA: TGTGCCAGCAGCCCCCCGATGGGTAGCGGGAACGAGCAGTACTTC; CDR3 protein: CASSPPMGSGNEQYF